These 26 T cell receptor beta chains came from one sample sequenced in a study of blood T cell repertoires in COVID-19. The method was immunoSEQ multiplex PCR; TCRdb's version includes in-frame clones alone and lacks a portion of them. Seen here are roughly 100,000 clones, over 70% observed once, and the top ten hold around a tenth. Sequenced input: peripheral blood. The receptors stem from a woman older than 75 with acute or convalescent COVID-19.

The rearrangement links TRBV29-1 to TRBJ1-2, with TRBD1 as a possible D gene (6 bases). CDR1 is SQVTM and CDR2 is ANQGSEA in the germline V gene. Trimming removed 4 bases at V and 3 bases at J, with 12 bases between. CDR3 size: 13 residues. CDR3 loop: CSVVAPGDYGYTF. The CDR3 nucleotides read TGCAGCGTTGTGGCCCCAGGGGACTATGGCTACACCTTC.

The genes are TRBV4-2 and TRBJ1-5; 10 nucleotides align to TRBD1. The junction had 7 bases not matched to a gene; V was cut back by 4 bases and J by 7 bases. CDR3 length: 15 amino acids. Germline V gives CDR1 LGHNA, CDR2 YNFKEQ. CDR3: CASSLGTGEQQPQHF. In nucleotides, the CDR3 is TGTGCCAGCAGCCTGGGGACAGGGGAGCAGCAGCCCCAGCATTTT.

CDR3: CASSWGPGDDYGYTF. The CDR3, as DNA: TGCGCCAGCAGCTGGGGCCCGGGAGACGACTATGGCTACACCTTC. The V and J genes are TRBV5-1 and TRBJ1-2, with TRBD1 as a possible D gene (5 bases). V was clipped by 3 bases and J by 3 bases, with 15 bases between them. The CDR3 sequence is 15 residues long. Germline V lookup: CDR1 SGHRS, CDR2 YFSETQ. The entire variable domain, with the rest obtained from reference TRBV5-1 and TRBJ1-2, is as follows: KAGVTQTPRYLIKTRGQQVTLSCSPISGHRSVSWYQQTPGQGLQFLFEYFSETQRNKGNFPGRFSGRQFSNSRSEMNVSTLELGDSALYLCASSWGPGDDYGYTFGSGTRLTVV.

The chain couples TRBV29-1 to TRBJ1-5; 9 nucleotides agree with TRBD1. V dropped 6 bases and J dropped 9; count of bases not matched to a gene: 6. Germline V gene data show CDR1 as SQVTM and CDR2 as ANQGSEA. The CDR3 is made up of 12 amino acids. This chain's CDR3 is CSVITGQGPQHF. CDR3 nucleotides: TGCAGCGTAATAACGGGACAGGGGCCCCAGCATTTT.

The rearrangement joins TRBV29-1 to TRBJ1-3; D call uncertain. The CDR3 covers 12 residues. Germline CDR1 is SQVTM and CDR2 is ANQGSEA. V shed 4 bases and J shed 4 bases, with 8 bases lying between them. The CDR3 DNA reads TGCAGCGTTGTAGTACAGGGAAACACCATATATTTT. Protein product: CSVVVQGNTIYF.

The chain joins TRBV4-3 to TRBJ2-5, with a tentative D call TRBD2 (6 bases). Germline V lookup: CDR1 LGHNA, CDR2 YSLEER. V dropped 0 bases and J dropped 4 bases, with 21 bases sitting between them. This CDR3 contains 18 residues. The CDR3 sequence is CASSQDYLIGGAAETQYF. CDR3 nucleotide sequence: TGCGCCAGCAGCCAAGATTACCTGATCGGAGGGGCCGCAGAGACCCAGTACTTC.

V usage is TRBV7-9 and J usage is TRBJ1-3, with D unclear. The germline gives CDR1 SEHNR, CDR2 FQNEAQ (reference sequence). Trimming stripped 5 bases from V and 2 bases from J, with 10 bases between. The CDR3 sequence is 14 residues long. CDR3 sequence: CASSIWTAGNTIYF. The CDR3 DNA sequence: TGTGCCAGCAGCATCTGGACTGCTGGAAACACCATATATTTT.

The rearrangement uses TRBV7-2 and TRBJ2-3; D gene ambiguous. Trimming cost V 3 bases and J 6 bases, with 4 bases left between them. Germline CDR1 is SGHTA and CDR2 is FQGNSA. The length of the CDR3 is 11 residues. The CDR3 region has the DNA TGTGCCAGCAGCTTTACTGATACGCAGTATTTT. Translated, it gives CASSFTDTQYF.

V gene TRBV28 combines with J gene TRBJ1-2; no definite D call. The V gene's germline CDR1 is MDHEN and CDR2 SYDVKM. The CDR3 is 14 residues long. Trimming removed 5 bases from V and 5 bases from J, with 15 bases in between. The CDR3 nucleotides read TGTGCCAGCAGTGCAACCCCGGGGAGGTATGGCTACACCTTC. It encodes CASSATPGRYGYTF.

The V and J genes are TRBV11-2 and TRBJ1-6; 7 nucleotides match TRBD1. Looked up from germline, CDR1 is SGHAT and CDR2 is FQNNGV. V lost 4 bases to trimming and J lost 5 bases; unmatched junction nucleotides: 8. There are 16 residues in the CDR3. The CDR3 region has the DNA TGTGCCAGCAGCTCTGTGACGGGACAGAATAATTCACCCCTCCACTTT. Translation gives CASSSVTGQNNSPLHF.

The rearrangement uses TRBV19 and TRBJ1-2, with 7 nucleotides matching TRBD1. V shed 9 bases, J shed 3 bases, and the junction held 10 bases outside the gene matches. This CDR3 has 14 amino acids. Germline V CDR1 and CDR2: LNHDA, SQIVND (reference sequence). CDR3 in amino acids: CASRRGGLDYGYTF. CDR3 bases: TGTGCCAGCCGGAGAGGGGGCCTAGACTATGGCTACACCTTC.

This chain uses TRBV7-2 with TRBJ2-3, with D possibly being TRBD2 (5 bases). Trimming cost V 2 bases and J 0 bases, with 15 bases left between them. The CDR3 totals 17 residues. Germline V gene lookup returns CDR1 SGHTA and CDR2 FQGNSA. The CDR3 protein is CASSLWVRVSSTDTQYF. The DNA for the CDR3 is TGTGCCAGCAGCTTATGGGTGCGGGTCTCAAGCACAGATACGCAGTATTTT.

This clone was counted only a few times. The genes are TRBV5-1 and TRBJ1-2; 7 bases agree with TRBD1. Germline-derived CDR1 and CDR2 are SGHRS and YFSETQ. The CDR3 runs to 14 residues. Trimming cost V 4 bases and J 8 bases; bases outside gene matches: 11. The chain's CDR3 is CASSPGTDPPGYTF. The CDR3 nucleotides are TGCGCCAGCAGCCCGGGGACAGACCCCCCAGGCTACACCTTC.

The V gene is TRBV5-5, the J gene TRBJ1-3; 7 nucleotides align to TRBD1. V dropped 0 bases and J dropped 9; count of bases not matched to a gene: 15. The CDR3 length is 17 residues. Germline CDR1 is SGHKS and CDR2 is YYEKEE (reference sequence). The CDR3 nucleotides read TGTGCCAGCAGCTTGGACTTAACAGGGGCCGGTGGGAGCACCATATATTTT. Residues: CASSLDLTGAGGSTIYF.

The V and J genes are TRBV6-1 and TRBJ2-7; perhaps TRBD2 as D (6 bases). The germline V and J ends were trimmed by 8 bases and 6 bases, with 23 bases remaining between them. The germline V gene encodes CDR1 MNHNS and CDR2 SASEGT. The CDR3 loop spans 15 amino acids. CDR3 protein: CASAGTDSLLSEQYF. The CDR3 DNA follows: TGTGCCAGCGCGGGAACTGACAGCCTGCTAAGCGAGCAGTACTTC.

This sequence joins TRBV6-5 and TRBJ2-5; 12 bases agree with TRBD1. The CDR3 loop spans 15 amino acids. Germline loops: CDR1 MNHEY, CDR2 SVGAGI. The V gene end was trimmed by 7 bases and the J gene end by 3 bases; junction bases not matched to a gene: 6. CDR3 sequence reads: CASKGQGAGKETQYF. The CDR3 bases are TGTGCCAGCAAGGGACAGGGGGCCGGTAAAGAGACCCAGTACTTC.

This clone was observed a few times. The rearrangement uses TRBV4-3 and TRBJ2-3; D is ambiguous. CDR3 length: 13 amino acids. CDR1 is LGHNA and CDR2 is YSLEER in the germline V gene. V lost 1 base, J lost 6 bases, and 8 bases lay in between. DNA of the CDR3: TGCGCCAGCAGCCAAGTTACGGAGGATACGCAGTATTTT. This sequence encodes CASSQVTEDTQYF.

This rearrangement joins TRBV2 to TRBJ2-7; 12 bases are a match to TRBD2. The CDR3 totals 17 residues. With 7 bases clipped from V and 2 bases from J, the junction kept 12 bases outside the gene matches. Germline CDR1 reads SNHLY; CDR2 reads FYNNEI. CDR3 in DNA: TGTGCCAGCAAAGAACGACTAGCGGGAGCAAAGGCCTACGAGCAGTACTTC. Its translation: CASKERLAGAKAYEQYF.

The V gene is TRBV7-2, the J gene TRBJ1-1, with a possible D match to TRBD1 (6 bases). The CDR3 is 13 amino acids. Trimming left V 0 bases short and J 8 bases short, with 10 bases between. Per the germline V gene, CDR1 is SGHTA and CDR2 is FQGNSA. This chain's CDR3 is CASSLAIGTEAFF. For the CDR3, the DNA is TGTGCCAGCAGCTTAGCGATCGGGACAGAAGCTTTCTTT.

V gene TRBV28 combines with J gene TRBJ1-5; D is unclear. Germline values: CDR1 MDHEN, CDR2 SYDVKM. The CDR3 extends over 14 amino acids. The ends were cut back, 2 bases at V and 6 bases at J, with 11 bases in the middle. The CDR3 region has the DNA TGTGCCAGCAGTTTAATCCAGGCCGCTCAGCCCCAGCATTTT. Protein: CASSLIQAAQPQHF.

The V and J genes are TRBV7-8 and TRBJ2-1, with 9 bases aligning to TRBD1. V was pared by 2 bases and J by 13 bases, with 21 bases of the junction left unmatched. The CDR3 contains 18 residues. Germline-derived CDR1 and CDR2 are SGHVS and FQNEAQ. The CDR3 reads CASSLRFTGGVTGVGQFF. The CDR3 DNA is TGTGCCAGCAGCTTACGGTTTACAGGGGGCGTAACGGGTGTAGGCCAGTTCTTC.

The J gene is TRBJ1-5, the V gene TRBV7-2; D unclear. V was pared by 4 bases and J by 5 bases, with 12 bases between. CDR3 length: 14 amino acids. Germline CDR1 reads SGHTA; CDR2 reads FQGNSA. This CDR3 reads CASSSVFEDQPQHF. Here the CDR3 DNA reads TGTGCCAGCAGCTCCGTGTTTGAGGATCAGCCCCAGCATTTT.

The chain's CDR3 is CASSLRTGTGGSTQYF. The DNA of the CDR3 is TGTGCCAGCAGCTTGAGAACCGGGACAGGGGGGAGTACGCAGTATTTT. The chain employs TRBV5-6 and TRBJ2-3, with 11 bases matching TRBD1. The V segment lost 1 base and the J segment 8 bases; nucleotides outside the gene matches: 9. The CDR3 loop spans 16 amino acids. Per germline, CDR1 SGHDT and CDR2 YYEEEE.

The chain uses TRBV12-5 and TRBJ2-3, with 9 bases aligning to TRBD1. The CDR3 covers 16 residues. Looked up from germline, CDR1 is LGHNT and CDR2 is FRNRAP. V was pared by 5 bases and J by 10 bases, with 16 bases of the junction left unmatched. The CDR3 protein is CASGRSSPGQGQAQYF. DNA for the CDR3: TGTGCTAGTGGTCGATCCTCTCCGGGACAGGGTCAAGCGCAGTATTTT.

The CDR3 nucleotides are TGTGCCAGCAGCCCCGAGGGTCGGCGCTCTGGAAACACCATATATTTT. Its translation is CASSPEGRRSGNTIYF. The V call is TRBV11-1, the J call TRBJ1-3; D is ambiguous. V dropped 5 bases and J dropped 0 bases, with 14 bases sitting between them. There are 16 residues in the CDR3. Germline CDR1 SGHAT, CDR2 FQDESV (reference sequence).

This clone was counted once. The chain recombines TRBV7-9 with TRBJ1-3; D perhaps matches TRBD1 (5 bases). This CDR3 has 16 residues. V lost 5 bases and J 4 bases, leaving 18 bases between the germline ends. In germline, CDR1 is SEHNR, CDR2 FQNEAQ (reference sequence). The CDR3 loop reads CASSPGGGRWGNTIYF. CDR3 coding DNA: TGTGCCAGCAGCCCCGGCGGGGGTCGATGGGGAAACACCATATATTTT.